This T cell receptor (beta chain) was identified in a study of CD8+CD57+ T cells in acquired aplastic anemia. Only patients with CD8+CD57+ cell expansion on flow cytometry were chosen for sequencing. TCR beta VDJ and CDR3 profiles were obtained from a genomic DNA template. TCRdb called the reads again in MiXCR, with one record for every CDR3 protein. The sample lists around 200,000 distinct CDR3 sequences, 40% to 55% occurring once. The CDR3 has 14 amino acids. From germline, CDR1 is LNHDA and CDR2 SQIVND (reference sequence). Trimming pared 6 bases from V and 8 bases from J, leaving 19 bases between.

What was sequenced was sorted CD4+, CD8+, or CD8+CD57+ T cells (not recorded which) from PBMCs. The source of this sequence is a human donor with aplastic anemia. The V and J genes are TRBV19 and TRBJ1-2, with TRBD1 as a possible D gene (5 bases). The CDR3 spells CASRTSTGVKGYTF. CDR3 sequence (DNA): TGTGCCAGTAGGACTAGTACAGGAGTGAAAGGCTACACCTTC. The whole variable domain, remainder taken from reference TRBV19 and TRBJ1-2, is DGGITQSPKYLFRKEGQNVTLSCEQNLNHDAMYWYRQDPGQGLRLIYYSQIVNDFQKGDIAEGYSVSREKKESFPLTVTSAQKNPTAFYLCASRTSTGVKGYTFGSGTRLTVV.